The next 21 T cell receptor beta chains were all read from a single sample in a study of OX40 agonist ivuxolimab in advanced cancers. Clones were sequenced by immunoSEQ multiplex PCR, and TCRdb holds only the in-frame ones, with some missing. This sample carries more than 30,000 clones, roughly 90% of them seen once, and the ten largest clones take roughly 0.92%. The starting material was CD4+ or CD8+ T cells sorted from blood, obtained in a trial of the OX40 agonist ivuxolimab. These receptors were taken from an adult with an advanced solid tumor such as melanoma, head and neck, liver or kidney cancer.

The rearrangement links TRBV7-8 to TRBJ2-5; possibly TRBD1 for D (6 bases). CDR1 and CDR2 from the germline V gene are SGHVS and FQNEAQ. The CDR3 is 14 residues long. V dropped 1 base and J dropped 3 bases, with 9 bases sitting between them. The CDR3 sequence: CASSLVAGEETQYF. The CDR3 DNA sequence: TGTGCCAGCAGCTTAGTCGCAGGGGAAGAGACCCAGTACTTC.

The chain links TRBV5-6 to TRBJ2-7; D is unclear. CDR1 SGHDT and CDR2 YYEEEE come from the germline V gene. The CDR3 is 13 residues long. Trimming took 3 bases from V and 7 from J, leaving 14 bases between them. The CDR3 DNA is TGTGCCAGCAGCTCAGGACGGCTCGGGGAGCAGTACTTC. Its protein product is CASSSGRLGEQYF.

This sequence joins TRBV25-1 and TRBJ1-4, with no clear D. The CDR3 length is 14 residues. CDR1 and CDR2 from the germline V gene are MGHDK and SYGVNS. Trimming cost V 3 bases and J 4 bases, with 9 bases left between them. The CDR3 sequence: CASSEGRVNEKLFF. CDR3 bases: TGTGCCAGCAGTGAGGGCCGGGTTAATGAAAAACTGTTTTTT.

CDR3 region: CAWSRPGEKLFF. CDR3 nucleotides: TGTGCCTGGAGTCGCCCGGGTGAAAAACTGTTTTTT. The J gene is TRBJ1-4, the V gene TRBV30; D not resolved. V gave up 2 bases and J gave up 7 bases, with 8 bases separating them. The CDR3 is 12 amino acids. In germline, CDR1 is GTSNPN, CDR2 SVGIG (reference sequence). Supplemented by reference TRBV30 and TRBJ1-4, the full variable domain reads SQTIHQWPATLVQPVGSPLSLECTVEGTSNPNLYWYRQAAGRGLQLLFYSVGIGQISSEVPQNLSASRPQDRQFILSSKKLLLSDSGFYLCAWSRPGEKLFFGSGTQLSVL.

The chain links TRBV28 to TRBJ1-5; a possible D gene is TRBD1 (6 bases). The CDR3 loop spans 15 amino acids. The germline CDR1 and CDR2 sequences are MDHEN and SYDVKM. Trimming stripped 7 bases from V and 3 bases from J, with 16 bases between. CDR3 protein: CASNSGAGANQPQHF. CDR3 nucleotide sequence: TGTGCCAGCAATTCAGGGGCAGGGGCCAATCAGCCCCAGCATTTT.

CDR3 DNA sequence: TGTGCCAGTAGGCTGAACCAGGACTCTGGAAACACCATATATTTT. Its protein is CASRLNQDSGNTIYF. The chain is built from TRBV19 and TRBJ1-3; D is ambiguous. Germline-derived CDR1 and CDR2 are LNHDA and SQIVND (reference sequence). Trimming shortened V by 6 bases and J by 0 bases, and 12 bases separated the two germline ends. This CDR3 region has 15 residues.

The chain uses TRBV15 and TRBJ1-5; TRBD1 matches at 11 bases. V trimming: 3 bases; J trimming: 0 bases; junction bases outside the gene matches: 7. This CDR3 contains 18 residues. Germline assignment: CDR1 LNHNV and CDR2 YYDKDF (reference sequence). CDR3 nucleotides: TGTGCCACCAGCAGGGTGGGACAGGGGGGGTTTAGCAATCAGCCCCAGCATTTT. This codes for CATSRVGQGGFSNQPQHF. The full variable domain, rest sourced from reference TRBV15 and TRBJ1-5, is DAMVIQNPRYQVTQFGKPVTLSCSQTLNHNVMYWYQQKSSQAPKLLFHYYDKDFNNEADTPDNFQSRRPNTSFCFLDIRSPGLGDTAMYLCATSRVGQGGFSNQPQHFGDGTRLSIL.

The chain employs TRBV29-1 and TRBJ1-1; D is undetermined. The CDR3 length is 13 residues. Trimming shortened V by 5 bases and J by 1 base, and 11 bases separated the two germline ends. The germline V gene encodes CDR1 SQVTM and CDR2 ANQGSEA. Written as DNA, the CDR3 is TGCAGCGTTCTGCGTTCCCCGAACACTGAAGCTTTCTTT. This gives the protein CSVLRSPNTEAFF.

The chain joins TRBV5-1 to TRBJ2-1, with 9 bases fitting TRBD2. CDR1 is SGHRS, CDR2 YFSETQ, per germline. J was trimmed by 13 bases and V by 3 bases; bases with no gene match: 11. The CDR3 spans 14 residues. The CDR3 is CASSSEKGLALQFF. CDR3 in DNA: TGCGCCAGCAGCTCCGAAAAGGGACTAGCCCTCCAGTTCTTC.

In DNA form, the CDR3 reads TGTGCCAGCAGTGCCCATAAGATCGGGACACAGGCCGAGCAGCCCCAGCATTTT. Protein product: CASSAHKIGTQAEQPQHF. V is TRBV28 and J is TRBJ1-5, with a possible D match to TRBD1 (6 bases). Germline V gene data show CDR1 as MDHEN and CDR2 as SYDVKM. CDR3 length: 18 amino acids. The V end was cut by 5 bases, the J end by 7 bases, with 27 bases between. Together with reference TRBV28 and TRBJ1-5, the CDR3 gives the full variable domain: DVKVTQSSRYLVKRTGEKVFLECVQDMDHENMFWYRQDPGLGLRLIYFSYDVKMKEKGDIPEGYSVSREKKERFSLILESASTNQTSMYLCASSAHKIGTQAEQPQHFGDGTRLSIL.

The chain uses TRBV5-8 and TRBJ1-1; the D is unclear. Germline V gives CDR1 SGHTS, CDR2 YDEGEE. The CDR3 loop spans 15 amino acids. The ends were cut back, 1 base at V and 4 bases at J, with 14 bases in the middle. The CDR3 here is CASSLLSGRSTEAFF. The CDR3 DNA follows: TGTGCCAGCAGCTTGTTGTCCGGACGGAGCACTGAAGCTTTCTTT.

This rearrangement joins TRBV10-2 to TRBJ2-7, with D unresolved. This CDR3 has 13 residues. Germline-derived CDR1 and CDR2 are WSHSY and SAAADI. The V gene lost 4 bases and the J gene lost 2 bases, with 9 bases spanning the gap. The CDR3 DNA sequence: TGCGCCAGCAGTGGGGCCCTAGCCTACGAGCAGTACTTC. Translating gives CASSGALAYEQYF.

The CDR3 reads CASREAYNSPLHF. The CDR3, as DNA: TGCGCCAGCAGGGAAGCCTATAATTCACCCCTCCACTTT. The rearrangement links TRBV5-1 to TRBJ1-6; D is uncertain. Trimming cost V 5 bases and J 2 bases, with 5 bases left between them. The CDR3 runs to 13 residues. From germline, CDR1 is SGHRS and CDR2 YFSETQ.

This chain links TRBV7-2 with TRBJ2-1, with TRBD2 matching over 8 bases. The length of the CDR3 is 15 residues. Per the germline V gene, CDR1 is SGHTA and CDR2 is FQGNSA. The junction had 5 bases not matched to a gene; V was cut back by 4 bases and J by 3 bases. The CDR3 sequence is CASSSGTRGYNEQFF. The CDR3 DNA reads TGTGCCAGCAGCTCCGGGACTAGGGGCTACAATGAGCAGTTCTTC.

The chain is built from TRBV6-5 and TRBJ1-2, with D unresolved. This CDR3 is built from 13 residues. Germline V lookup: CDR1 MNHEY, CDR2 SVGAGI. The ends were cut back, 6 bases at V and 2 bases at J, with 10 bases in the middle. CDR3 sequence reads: CASSTTQNYGYTF. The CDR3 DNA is TGTGCCAGCAGCACGACTCAGAACTATGGCTACACCTTC.

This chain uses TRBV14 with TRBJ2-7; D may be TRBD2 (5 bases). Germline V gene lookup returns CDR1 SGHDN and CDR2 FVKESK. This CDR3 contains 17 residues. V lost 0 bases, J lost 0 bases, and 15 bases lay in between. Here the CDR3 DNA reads TGTGCCAGCAGCCAAGACCTATCTCCGGGATACTCCTACGAGCAGTACTTC. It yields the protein CASSQDLSPGYSYEQYF.

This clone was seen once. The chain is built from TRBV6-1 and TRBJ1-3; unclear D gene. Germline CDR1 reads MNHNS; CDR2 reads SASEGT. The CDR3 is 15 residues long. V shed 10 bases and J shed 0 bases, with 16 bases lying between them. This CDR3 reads CATLLGQSSGNTIYF. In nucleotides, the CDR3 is TGTGCCACCCTCCTAGGGCAGAGCTCTGGAAACACCATATATTTT.

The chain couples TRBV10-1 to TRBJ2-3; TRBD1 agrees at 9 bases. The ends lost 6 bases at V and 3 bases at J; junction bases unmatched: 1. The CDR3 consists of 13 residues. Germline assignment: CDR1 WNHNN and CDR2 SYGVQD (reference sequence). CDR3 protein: CASSGQGTDTQYF. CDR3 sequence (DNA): TGCGCCAGCAGCGGACAGGGGACAGATACGCAGTATTTT.

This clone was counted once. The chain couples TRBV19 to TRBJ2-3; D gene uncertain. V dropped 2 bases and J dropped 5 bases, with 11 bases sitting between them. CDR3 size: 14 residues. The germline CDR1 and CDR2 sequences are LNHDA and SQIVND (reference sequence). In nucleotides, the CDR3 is TGTGCCAGTAGTATACCCGGACGGCAAGATACGCAGTATTTT. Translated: CASSIPGRQDTQYF.

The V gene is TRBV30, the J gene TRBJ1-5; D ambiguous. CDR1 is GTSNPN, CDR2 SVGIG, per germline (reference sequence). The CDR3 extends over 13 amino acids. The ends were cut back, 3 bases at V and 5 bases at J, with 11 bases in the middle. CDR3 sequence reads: CAWSAGPDQPQHF. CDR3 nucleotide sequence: TGTGCCTGGAGCGCCGGACCGGATCAGCCCCAGCATTTT.

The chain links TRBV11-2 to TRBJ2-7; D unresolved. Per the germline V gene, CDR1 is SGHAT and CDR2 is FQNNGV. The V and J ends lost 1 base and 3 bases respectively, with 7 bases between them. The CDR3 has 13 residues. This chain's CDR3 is CASSLVGHYEQYF. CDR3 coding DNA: TGTGCCAGCAGCTTAGTAGGTCACTACGAGCAGTACTTC.